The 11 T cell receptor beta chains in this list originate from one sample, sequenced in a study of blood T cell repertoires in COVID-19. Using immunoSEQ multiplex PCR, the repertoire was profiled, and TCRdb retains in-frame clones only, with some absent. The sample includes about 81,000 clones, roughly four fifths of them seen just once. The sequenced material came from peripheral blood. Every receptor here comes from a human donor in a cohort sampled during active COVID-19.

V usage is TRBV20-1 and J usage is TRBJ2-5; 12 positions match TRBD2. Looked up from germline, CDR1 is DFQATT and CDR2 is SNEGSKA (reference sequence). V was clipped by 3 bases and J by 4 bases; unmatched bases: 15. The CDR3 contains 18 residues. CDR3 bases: TGCAGTGCTAGTTCCTTTCTAGCGGGGGGGACCGTTGCAGAGACCCAGTACTTC. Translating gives CSASSFLAGGTVAETQYF.

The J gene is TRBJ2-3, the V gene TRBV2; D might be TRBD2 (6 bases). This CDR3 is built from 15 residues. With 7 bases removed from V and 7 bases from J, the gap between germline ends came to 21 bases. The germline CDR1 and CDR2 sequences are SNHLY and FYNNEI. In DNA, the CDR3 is TGTGCCAGCATGGGTGACCGGGAGTCATATAATACGCAGTATTTT. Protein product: CASMGDRESYNTQYF.

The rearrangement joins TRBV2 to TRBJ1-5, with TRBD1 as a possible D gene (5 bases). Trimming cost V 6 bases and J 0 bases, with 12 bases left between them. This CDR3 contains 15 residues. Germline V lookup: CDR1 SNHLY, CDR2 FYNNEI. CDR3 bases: TGTGCCAGCAGCCTACAGGCGAGTAGCAATCAGCCCCAGCATTTT. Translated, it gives CASSLQASSNQPQHF.

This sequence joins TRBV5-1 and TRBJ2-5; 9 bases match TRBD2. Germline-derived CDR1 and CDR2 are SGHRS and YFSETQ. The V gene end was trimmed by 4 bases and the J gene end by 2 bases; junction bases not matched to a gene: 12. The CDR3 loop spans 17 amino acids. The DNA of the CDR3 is TGCGCCAGCAGCCTCATGGCGGGGGGGCTGGGACAAGAGACCCAGTACTTC. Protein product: CASSLMAGGLGQETQYF.

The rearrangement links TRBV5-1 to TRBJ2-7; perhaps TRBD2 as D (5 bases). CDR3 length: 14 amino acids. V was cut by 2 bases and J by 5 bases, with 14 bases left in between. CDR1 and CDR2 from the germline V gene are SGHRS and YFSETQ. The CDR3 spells CASSFRVGVNEQYF. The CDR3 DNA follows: TGCGCCAGCAGCTTTCGTGTCGGGGTAAACGAGCAGTACTTC.

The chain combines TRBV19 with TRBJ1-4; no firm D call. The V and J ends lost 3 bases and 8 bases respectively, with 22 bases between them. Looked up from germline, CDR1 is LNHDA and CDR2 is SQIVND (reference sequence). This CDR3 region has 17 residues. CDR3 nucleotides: TGTGCCAGTAGTATCCCTCTCCGGGCTTCCAGCGGAGAAAAACTGTTTTTT. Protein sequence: CASSIPLRASSGEKLFF.

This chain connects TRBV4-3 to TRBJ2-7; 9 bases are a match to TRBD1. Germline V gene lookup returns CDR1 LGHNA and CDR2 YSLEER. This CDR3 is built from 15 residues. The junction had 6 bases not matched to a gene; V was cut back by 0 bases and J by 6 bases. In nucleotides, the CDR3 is TGCGCCAGCAGCCAAGAAGGGACAGGGTTTTTCGAGCAGTACTTC. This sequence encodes CASSQEGTGFFEQYF.

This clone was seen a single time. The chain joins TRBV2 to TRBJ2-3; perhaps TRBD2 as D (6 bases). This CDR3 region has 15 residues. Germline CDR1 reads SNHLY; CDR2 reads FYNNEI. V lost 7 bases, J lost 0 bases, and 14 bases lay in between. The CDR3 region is CASTRTGVSTDTQYF. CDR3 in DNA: TGTGCCAGCACGCGTACGGGGGTAAGCACAGATACGCAGTATTTT. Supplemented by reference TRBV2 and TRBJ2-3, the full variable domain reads EPEVTQTPSHQVTQMGQEVILRCVPISNHLYFYWYRQILGQKVEFLVSFYNNEISEKSEIFDDQFSVERPDGSNFTLKIRSTKLEDSAMYFCASTRTGVSTDTQYFGPGTRLTVL.

For the CDR3, the DNA is TGCGCCAGCAGGCTTGCAGGGGGCGATCAGCCCCAGCATTTT. Translation gives CASRLAGGDQPQHF. The chain links TRBV5-1 to TRBJ1-5; 8 bases are shared with TRBD1. The CDR3 covers 14 residues. Germline CDR1 SGHRS, CDR2 YFSETQ. J lost 5 bases, V lost 5 bases, and 6 bases had no gene match.

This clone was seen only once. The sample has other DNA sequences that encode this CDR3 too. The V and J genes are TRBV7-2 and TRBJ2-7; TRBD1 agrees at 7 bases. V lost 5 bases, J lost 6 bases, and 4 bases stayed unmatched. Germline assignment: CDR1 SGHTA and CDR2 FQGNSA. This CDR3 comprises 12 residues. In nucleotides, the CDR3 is TGTGCCAGCAGCCCGACAGGGAGCGAGCAGTACTTC. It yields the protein CASSPTGSEQYF.

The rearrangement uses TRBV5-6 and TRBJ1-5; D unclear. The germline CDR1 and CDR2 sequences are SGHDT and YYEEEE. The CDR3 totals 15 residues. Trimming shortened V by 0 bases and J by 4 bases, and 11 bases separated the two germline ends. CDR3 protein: CASSLGPHANQPQHF. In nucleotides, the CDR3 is TGTGCCAGCAGCTTGGGCCCCCACGCGAATCAGCCCCAGCATTTT.